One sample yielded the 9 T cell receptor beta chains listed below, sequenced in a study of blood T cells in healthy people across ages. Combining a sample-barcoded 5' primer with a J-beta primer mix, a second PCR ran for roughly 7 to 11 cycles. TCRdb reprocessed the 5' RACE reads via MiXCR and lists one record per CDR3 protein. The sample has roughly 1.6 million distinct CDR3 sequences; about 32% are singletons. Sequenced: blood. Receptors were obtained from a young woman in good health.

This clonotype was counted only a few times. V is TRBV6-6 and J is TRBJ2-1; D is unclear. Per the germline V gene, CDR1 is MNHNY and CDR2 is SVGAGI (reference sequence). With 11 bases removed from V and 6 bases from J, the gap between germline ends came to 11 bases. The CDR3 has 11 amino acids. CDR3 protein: CAARKVNEQFF. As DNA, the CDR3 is TGTGCCGCCCGGAAAGTCAATGAGCAGTTCTTC.

CDR3 nucleotides: TGTGCCAGCAGTGAAGAAGATAGCGGGAGAGAGACCCAGTACTTC. It is translated as CASSEEDSGRETQYF. The V and J genes are TRBV2 and TRBJ2-5; the match to TRBD2 covers 9 bases. V dropped 1 base and J dropped 4; count of bases not matched to a gene: 4. Germline assignment: CDR1 SNHLY and CDR2 FYNNEI. The length of the CDR3 is 15 residues.

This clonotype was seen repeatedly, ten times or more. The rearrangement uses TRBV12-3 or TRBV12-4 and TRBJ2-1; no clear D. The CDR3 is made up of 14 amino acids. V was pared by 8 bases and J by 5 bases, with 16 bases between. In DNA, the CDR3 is TGTGCCAGCTCCTATCGAACTGGGGACAATGAGCAGTTCTTC. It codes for CASSYRTGDNEQFF.

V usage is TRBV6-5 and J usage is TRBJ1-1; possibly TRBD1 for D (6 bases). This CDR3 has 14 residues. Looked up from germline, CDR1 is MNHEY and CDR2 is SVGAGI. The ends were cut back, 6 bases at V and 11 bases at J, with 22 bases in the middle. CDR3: CASSRLLGQLEAFF. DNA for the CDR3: TGTGCCAGCAGCCGACTCCTGGGACAACTCGAGGCTTTCTTT.

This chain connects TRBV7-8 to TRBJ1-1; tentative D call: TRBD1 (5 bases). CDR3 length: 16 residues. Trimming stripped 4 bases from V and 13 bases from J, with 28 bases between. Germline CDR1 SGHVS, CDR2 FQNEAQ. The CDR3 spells CASSSSYTGGQNAVFF. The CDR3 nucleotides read TGTGCCAGCAGCTCTAGTTATACAGGCGGACAAAACGCAGTTTTCTTT.

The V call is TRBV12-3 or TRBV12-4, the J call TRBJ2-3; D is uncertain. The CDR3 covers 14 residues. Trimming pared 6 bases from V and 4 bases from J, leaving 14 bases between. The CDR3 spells CASSPRVSADTQYF. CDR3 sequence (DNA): TGTGCCAGCAGCCCAAGGGTGTCCGCAGATACGCAGTATTTT.

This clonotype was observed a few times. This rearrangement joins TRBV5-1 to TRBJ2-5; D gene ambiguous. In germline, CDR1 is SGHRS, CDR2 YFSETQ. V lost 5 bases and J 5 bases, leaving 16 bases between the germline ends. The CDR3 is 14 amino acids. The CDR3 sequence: CASSSGKLIETQYF. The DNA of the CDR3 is TGCGCCAGCAGTTCGGGCAAGTTGATCGAGACCCAGTACTTC.

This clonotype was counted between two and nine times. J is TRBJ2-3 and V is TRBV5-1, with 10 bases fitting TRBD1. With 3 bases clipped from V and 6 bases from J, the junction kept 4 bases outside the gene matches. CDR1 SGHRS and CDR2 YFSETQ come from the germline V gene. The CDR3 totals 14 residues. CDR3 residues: CASSSDRGEDTQYF. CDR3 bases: TGCGCCAGCAGCTCGGACAGGGGGGAGGATACGCAGTATTTT.

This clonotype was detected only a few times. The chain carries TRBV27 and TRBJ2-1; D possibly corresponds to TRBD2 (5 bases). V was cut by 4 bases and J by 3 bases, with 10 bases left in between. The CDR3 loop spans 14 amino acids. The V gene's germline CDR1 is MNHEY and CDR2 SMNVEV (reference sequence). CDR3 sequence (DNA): TGTGCCAGCAGTTCGAGGGCCATCTACAATGAGCAGTTCTTC. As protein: CASSSRAIYNEQFF.